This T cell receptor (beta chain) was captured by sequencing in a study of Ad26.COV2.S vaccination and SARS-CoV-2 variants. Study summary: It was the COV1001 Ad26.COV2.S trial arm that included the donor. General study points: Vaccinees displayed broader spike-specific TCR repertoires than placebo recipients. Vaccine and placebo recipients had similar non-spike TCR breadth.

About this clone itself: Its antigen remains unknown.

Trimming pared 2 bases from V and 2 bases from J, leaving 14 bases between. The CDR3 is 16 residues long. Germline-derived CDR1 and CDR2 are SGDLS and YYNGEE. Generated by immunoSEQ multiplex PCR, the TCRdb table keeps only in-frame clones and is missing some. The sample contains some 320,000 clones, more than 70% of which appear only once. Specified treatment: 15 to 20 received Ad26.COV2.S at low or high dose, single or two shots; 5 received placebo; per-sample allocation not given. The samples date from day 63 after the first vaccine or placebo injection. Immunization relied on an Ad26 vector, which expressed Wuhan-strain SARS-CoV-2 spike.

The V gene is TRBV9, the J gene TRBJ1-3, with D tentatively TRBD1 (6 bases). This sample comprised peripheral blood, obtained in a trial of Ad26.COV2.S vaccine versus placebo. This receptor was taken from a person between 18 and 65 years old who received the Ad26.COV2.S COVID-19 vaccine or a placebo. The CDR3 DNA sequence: TGTGCCAGCAGCGTTGTTTCGGGGGGCCCTGGAAACACCATATATTTT. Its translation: CASSVVSGGPGNTIYF.